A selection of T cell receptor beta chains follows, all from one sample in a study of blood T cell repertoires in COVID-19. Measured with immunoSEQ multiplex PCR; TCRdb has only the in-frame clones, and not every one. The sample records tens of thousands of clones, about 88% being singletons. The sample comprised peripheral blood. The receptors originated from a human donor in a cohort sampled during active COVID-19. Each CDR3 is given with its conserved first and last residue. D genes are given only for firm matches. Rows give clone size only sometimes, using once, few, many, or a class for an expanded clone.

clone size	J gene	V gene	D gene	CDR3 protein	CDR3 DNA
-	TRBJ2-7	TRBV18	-	CASSPPIAPTYEQYF	TGTGCCAGCTCACCACCTATAGCCCCAACCTACGAGCAGTACTTC
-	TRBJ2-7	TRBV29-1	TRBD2	CSVVAGSSVEQYF	TGCAGCGTTGTAGCGGGAAGTTCTGTCGAGCAGTACTTC
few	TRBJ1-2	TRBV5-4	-	CASSTPRTEGGYTF	TGTGCCAGCAGCACTCCGAGGACGGAGGGAGGCTACACCTTC
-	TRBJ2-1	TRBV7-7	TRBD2	CASSLASAGGPRGNEQFF	TGTGCCAGCAGCTTAGCGTCCGCGGGGGGACCACGCGGCAATGAGCAGTTCTTC
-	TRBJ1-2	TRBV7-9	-	CASSEGTGYTF	TGTGCCAGCAGCGAGGGAACTGGCTACACCTTC
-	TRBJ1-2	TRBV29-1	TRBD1	CRALGQGDYGYTF	TGCAGAGCCCTAGGACAGGGAGACTATGGCTACACCTTC
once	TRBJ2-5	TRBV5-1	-	CASSLEHGGETQYF	TGCGCCAGCAGCTTGGAGCACGGGGGAGAGACCCAGTACTTC
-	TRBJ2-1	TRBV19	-	CASSDSGKRDEQFF	TGTGCCAGTAGTGATTCCGGGAAAAGGGATGAGCAGTTCTTC
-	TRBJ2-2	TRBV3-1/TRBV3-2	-	CASSQEGGALFF	TGTGCCAGCAGCCAAGAGGGGGGTGCGCTGTTTTTT
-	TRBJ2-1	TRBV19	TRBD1	CASRLNRDSNNEQFF	TGTGCCAGTAGACTAAACCGGGACAGTAACAATGAGCAGTTCTTC
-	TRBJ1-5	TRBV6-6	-	CASSSGGVSNQPQHF	TGTGCCAGCAGTTCGGGCGGGGTTAGCAATCAGCCCCAGCATTTT
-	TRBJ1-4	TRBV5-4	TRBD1	CASSLGTGFEKLFF	TGTGCCAGCAGCCTAGGGACAGGGTTTGAAAAACTGTTTTTT
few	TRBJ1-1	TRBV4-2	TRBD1	CASSPDPGQMNTEAFF	TGTGCCAGCAGCCCGGACCCGGGACAGATGAACACTGAAGCTTTCTTT
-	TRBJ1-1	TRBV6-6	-	CASSYRGNTEAFF	TGTGCCAGCAGTTACAGGGGCAACACTGAAGCTTTCTTT
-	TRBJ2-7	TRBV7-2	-	CASSSLRGSYEQYF	TGTGCCAGCAGCTCCCTGAGGGGGTCCTACGAGCAGTACTTC
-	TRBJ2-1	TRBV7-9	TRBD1	CASSRGPTGALNEQFF	TGTGCCAGCAGCCGAGGCCCTACAGGGGCACTCAATGAGCAGTTCTTC
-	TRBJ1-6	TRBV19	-	CASSIDISYNSPLHF	TGTGCCAGTAGTATCGACATCTCCTATAATTCACCCCTCCACTTT
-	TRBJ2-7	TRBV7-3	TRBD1	CASSQGQGIEDEQYF	TGTGCCAGCAGCCAGGGACAGGGGATTGAGGACGAGCAGTACTTC
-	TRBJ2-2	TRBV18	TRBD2	CASSPLGLAGANTGELFF	TGTGCCAGCTCACCACTCGGACTAGCGGGAGCGAACACCGGGGAGCTGTTTTTT
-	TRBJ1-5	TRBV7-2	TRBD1	CASSLRQGDQPQHF	TGTGCCAGCAGCTTACGTCAGGGGGATCAGCCCCAGCATTTT
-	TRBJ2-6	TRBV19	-	CASSWTDRFPGANVLTF	TGTGCCAGTAGTTGGACAGATCGCTTCCCTGGGGCCAACGTCCTGACTTTC
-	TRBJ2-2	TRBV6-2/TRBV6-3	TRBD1	CASSRTGRNGELFF	TGTGCCAGCAGCCGGACAGGAAGGAACGGGGAGCTGTTTTTT
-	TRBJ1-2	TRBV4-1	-	CASSPGEGLDYGYTF	TGCGCCAGCAGCCCCGGGGAGGGGTTAGACTATGGCTACACCTTC
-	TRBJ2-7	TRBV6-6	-	CASSYAQGYSYEQYF	TGTGCCAGCAGTTACGCGCAGGGGTACTCCTACGAGCAGTACTTC
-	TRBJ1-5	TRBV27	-	CASRPSDGNAPQHF	TGTGCCAGCAGGCCCTCCGACGGGAATGCCCCCCAGCATTTT
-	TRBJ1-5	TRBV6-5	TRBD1	CASGSAQGGNQPQHF	TGTGCCAGCGGTTCTGCACAGGGGGGGAATCAGCCCCAGCATTTT
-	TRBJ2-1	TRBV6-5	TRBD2	CASSYLAGGPTEQFF	TGTGCCAGCAGTTACCTCGCGGGAGGGCCCACTGAGCAGTTCTTC
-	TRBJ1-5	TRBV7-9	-	CASSLETGPQHF	TGTGCCAGCAGCTTAGAGACGGGGCCCCAGCATTTT
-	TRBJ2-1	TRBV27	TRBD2	CASSSNPPSGKRYNEQFF	TGTGCCAGCAGTTCGAACCCCCCTAGCGGGAAGAGGTACAATGAGCAGTTCTTC
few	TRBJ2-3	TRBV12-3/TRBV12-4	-	CASSFGGTDTQYF	TGTGCCAGCAGTTTCGGCGGTACAGATACGCAGTATTTT
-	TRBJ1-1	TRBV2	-	CASSEAPSNTEAFF	TGTGCCAGCAGTGAAGCCCCCAGTAACACTGAAGCTTTCTTT
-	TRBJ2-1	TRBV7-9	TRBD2	CASSLRGGNTNEQFF	TGTGCCAGCAGCCTACGGGGGGGGAATACCAATGAGCAGTTCTTC
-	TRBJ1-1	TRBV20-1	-	CSASTGSVMNTEAFF	TGCAGTGCTAGTACCGGGTCGGTCATGAACACTGAAGCTTTCTTT
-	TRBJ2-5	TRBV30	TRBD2	CAWRTSATETQYF	TGTGCCTGGAGGACTAGCGCCACGGAGACCCAGTACTTC
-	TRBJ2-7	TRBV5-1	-	CASSLAAGSSSYEQYF	TGCGCCAGCAGCTTGGCCGCGGGGTCTAGCTCCTACGAGCAGTACTTC
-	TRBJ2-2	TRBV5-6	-	CASSTGRVGELFF	TGTGCCAGCAGCACAGGGCGAGTCGGGGAGCTGTTTTTT
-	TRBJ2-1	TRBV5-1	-	CASSSRLGATNEQFF	TGCGCCAGCAGCAGTAGACTAGGGGCCACAAATGAGCAGTTCTTC
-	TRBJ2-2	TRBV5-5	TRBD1	CASRRQGESSAGELFF	TGTGCCAGCAGACGACAGGGGGAAAGCTCGGCCGGGGAGCTGTTTTTT
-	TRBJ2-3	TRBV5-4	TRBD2	CASNLGGLASTDTQYF	TGTGCCAGCAACCTAGGCGGACTAGCGAGCACAGATACGCAGTATTTT
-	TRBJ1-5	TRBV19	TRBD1	CASSRTGEQPQHF	TGTGCCAGTAGTAGGACAGGGGAACAGCCCCAGCATTTT
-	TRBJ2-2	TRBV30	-	CAWSVGENAGARELFF	TGTGCCTGGAGTGTAGGGGAAAACGCGGGGGCCCGGGAGCTGTTTTTT
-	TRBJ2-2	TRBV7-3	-	CASSFGEATGELFF	TGTGCCAGCAGCTTTGGGGAGGCCACCGGGGAGCTGTTTTTT
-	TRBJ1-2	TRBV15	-	CATSRDLQGDGYTF	TGTGCCACCAGCAGAGATCTACAGGGAGACGGCTACACCTTC
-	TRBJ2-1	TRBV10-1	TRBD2	CASSASGSQSYNEQFF	TGCGCCAGCAGCGCTAGCGGGAGTCAATCCTACAATGAGCAGTTCTTC
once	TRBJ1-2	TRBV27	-	CASTTANQGNGYTF	TGTGCCAGCACGACAGCAAACCAGGGGAATGGCTACACCTTC
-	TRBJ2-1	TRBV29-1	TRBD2	CSDLGLAGGYNEQFF	TGCAGCGACCTGGGACTAGCGGGAGGGTACAATGAGCAGTTCTTC
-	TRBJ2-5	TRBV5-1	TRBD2	CASSTIGLAGQETQYF	TGCGCCAGCAGCACAATAGGACTAGCGGGGCAAGAGACCCAGTACTTC
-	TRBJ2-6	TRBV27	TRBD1	CASRPGQRLSGANVLTF	TGTGCCAGCAGACCGGGACAGCGACTCAGTGGGGCCAACGTCCTGACTTTC
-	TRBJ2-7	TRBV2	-	CASRDFSYEQYF	TGTGCCAGCAGGGACTTCTCCTACGAGCAGTACTTC
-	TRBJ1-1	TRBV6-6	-	CASSPRGHPNTEAFF	TGTGCCAGCAGCCCTCGGGGACACCCGAACACTGAAGCTTTCTTT
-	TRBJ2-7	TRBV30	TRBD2	CAWTRGGTHYEQYF	TGTGCCTGGACCCGGGGGGGGACACACTACGAGCAGTACTTC
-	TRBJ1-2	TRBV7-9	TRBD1	CASSEITGGRGHYGYTF	TGTGCCAGCAGCGAAATCACAGGGGGTAGAGGGCACTATGGCTACACCTTC
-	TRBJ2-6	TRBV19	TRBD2	CASTSRLAVGSSGANVLTF	TGTGCCAGTACCTCAAGACTAGCGGTGGGAAGCTCTGGGGCCAACGTCCTGACTTTC